Sequencing of this T cell receptor (beta chain) was carried out in a study of T-cell reconstitution after alpha-beta-depleted transplantation in children. This clonotype was detected ten times or more. Using unique molecular identifiers, the investigators prepared the TCRbeta library. One entry per CDR3 protein, called by TCRdb with MiXCR from the PCR reads. The sample shows 150,000 to 250,000 distinct CDR3 sequences, around 5.9% of them seen only once. Trimming cost V 5 bases and J 0 bases, with 17 bases left between them. Germline V gene sequence: CDR1 LNHNV, CDR2 YYDKDF (reference sequence). CDR3 length: 17 residues.

This receptor was identified in a girl in the first two years of life with combined immunodeficiency, due to receive a stem cell transplant. The specimen comprised PBMCs, sampled before TCRalphabeta/CD19-depleted stem cell transplant. The gene calls are TRBV15 and TRBJ2-1, with no clear D. The chain's CDR3 is CATSGEFRVSSYNEQFF. CDR3 DNA sequence: TGTGCCACCAGCGGCGAGTTTCGGGTTAGCTCCTACAATGAGCAGTTCTTC. Drawing the rest from reference TRBV15 and TRBJ2-1, the complete variable domain is DAMVIQNPRYQVTQFGKPVTLSCSQTLNHNVMYWYQQKSSQAPKLLFHYYDKDFNNEADTPDNFQSRRPNTSFCFLDIRSPGLGDTAMYLCATSGEFRVSSYNEQFFGPGTRLTVL.